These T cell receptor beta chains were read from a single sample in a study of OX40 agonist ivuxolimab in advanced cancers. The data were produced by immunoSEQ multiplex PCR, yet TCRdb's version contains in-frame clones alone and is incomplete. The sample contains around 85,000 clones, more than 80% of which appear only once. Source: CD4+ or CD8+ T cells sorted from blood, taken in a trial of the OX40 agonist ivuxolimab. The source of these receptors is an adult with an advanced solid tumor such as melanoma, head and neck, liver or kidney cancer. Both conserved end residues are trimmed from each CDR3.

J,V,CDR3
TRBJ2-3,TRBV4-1,ASSQIDRGTDTQY
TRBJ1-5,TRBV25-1,ASSMTGNQPQH
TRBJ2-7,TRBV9,ASSPSSYEQY
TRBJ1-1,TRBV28,ASSPLDLNTEAF
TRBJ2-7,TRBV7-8,ASSSWGYEQY
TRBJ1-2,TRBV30,ALAWDGYT
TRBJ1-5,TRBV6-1,ASSVDPNQPQH
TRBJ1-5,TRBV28,ASSRQGNSNQPQH
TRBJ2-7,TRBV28,ASSPHSRQYEQY
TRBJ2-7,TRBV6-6,ASSYSGHPWEQY
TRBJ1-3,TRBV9,ASSVAGNTIY
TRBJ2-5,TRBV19,ASSPGQIQY
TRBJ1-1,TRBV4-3,ASSPHYRGKANTEAF